What follows is one T cell receptor beta chain and its context. Its antigen is still unknown. The V gene's germline CDR1 is SGHTA and CDR2 FQGNSA. The V gene lost 3 bases and the J gene lost 6 bases, with 26 bases spanning the gap. CDR3 length: 18 residues. This table comes from immunoSEQ multiplex PCR, and its TCRdb copy is limited to in-frame clones, with some not included. The sample lists some 180,000 clones, approximately 89% occurring once. This entry belongs to a study of T cell responses to AZD1222 COVID-19 vaccine. General study points: Donors, mostly white British, included more females; clonal diversity was possibly underestimated. Baseline testing showed seropositivity in only a handful of AZD1222 recipients. Along spike, vaccine-associated CD4 TCRs were found throughout, with dominance at 160-218 and 743-854.

This chain connects TRBV7-2 to TRBJ1-2; D may be TRBD1 (5 bases). This TCR derives from an adult who received the AZD1222 COVID-19 vaccine. Sequencing was performed on peripheral blood, taken 28 days after the second AZD1222 dose. CDR3 loop: CASSFSKPGTLTRDGYTF. In nucleotides, the CDR3 is TGTGCCAGCAGCTTTTCAAAACCGGGGACGCTTACTAGAGATGGCTACACCTTC.